Each of the 10 T cell receptor beta chains below was sequenced from the same sample in a study of cytomegalovirus exposure and HLA in healthy donors. TCRdb's table, derived via immunoSEQ multiplex PCR, lists solely in-frame clones and lacks some. The data show around 150,000 clones, more than 70% seen once. Sequenced input: PBMCs. The receptor source for this set is a man in his late teens or twenties in good health and CMV-seronegative.

V is TRBV4-1 and J is TRBJ2-2; 7 positions agree with TRBD2. Trimming took 3 bases from V and 5 from J; bases not matched to a gene: 9. Germline V gene data show CDR1 as MGHRA and CDR2 as YSYEKL. This CDR3 is built from 16 residues. The CDR3 protein is CASSQGPWTSTGELFF. Here the CDR3 DNA reads TGCGCCAGCAGCCAGGGACCGTGGACTAGTACCGGGGAGCTGTTTTTT.

V is TRBV19 and J is TRBJ1-4; 10 positions match TRBD1. The V segment lost 6 bases and the J segment 7 bases; nucleotides outside the gene matches: 11. Germline V gene lookup returns CDR1 LNHDA and CDR2 SQIVND (reference sequence). The CDR3 runs 16 residues. The CDR3 sequence: CASSDKRTGGGEKLFF. CDR3 DNA sequence: TGTGCCAGTAGCGACAAAAGGACAGGGGGAGGTGAAAAACTGTTTTTT.

The chain is built from TRBV28 and TRBJ1-6; the D gene is possibly TRBD1 (6 bases). Trimming removed 4 bases at V and 6 bases at J, with 10 bases between. There are 14 residues in the CDR3. Germline V gives CDR1 MDHEN, CDR2 SYDVKM. The CDR3 bases are TGTGCCAGCAGTTCCGGGACATCTAATTCACCCCTCCACTTT. Its translation: CASSSGTSNSPLHF.

The chain has TRBV4-1 and TRBJ2-1, with TRBD1 identical over 9 bases. V dropped 5 bases and J dropped 1; count of bases not matched to a gene: 6. This CDR3 spans 16 amino acids. CDR1 and CDR2 from the germline V gene are MGHRA and YSYEKL. For the CDR3, the DNA is TGCGCCAGCAGCTATAGGACAGGGGCTTCCTACAATGAGCAGTTCTTC. Translation gives CASSYRTGASYNEQFF.

The gene calls are TRBV5-5 and TRBJ2-7, with TRBD2 identical over 7 bases. From germline, CDR1 is SGHKS and CDR2 YYEKEE (reference sequence). The CDR3 has 15 amino acids. With 0 bases clipped from V and 4 bases from J, the junction kept 7 bases outside the gene matches. CDR3 region: CASSLGLAAGYEQYV. CDR3 in DNA: TGTGCCAGCAGCTTGGGGCTAGCGGCCGGTTACGAGCAGTACGTC.

The rearrangement links TRBV6-6 to TRBJ1-5; 8 nucleotides align to TRBD1. CDR1 and CDR2 (germline): MNHNY, SVGAGI (reference sequence). The CDR3 runs 15 residues. V was pared by 6 bases and J by 0 bases, with 4 bases of the junction left unmatched. For the CDR3, the DNA is TGTGCCAGCAGCGGGACAGGAGCTAGCAATCAGCCCCAGCATTTT. Protein product: CASSGTGASNQPQHF.

The chain is built from TRBV2 and TRBJ1-6; TRBD1 matches 10 bases. V lost 10 bases, J lost 10 bases, and 13 bases stayed unmatched. CDR1 SNHLY and CDR2 FYNNEI come from the germline V gene. CDR3 length: 15 amino acids. As DNA, the CDR3 is TGTGCCATCTCCCCGCGGGGGACAGGGGAATCACCCCTCCACTTT. Translated: CAISPRGTGESPLHF.

The chain links TRBV10-1 to TRBJ1-2; TRBD1 might be the D (5 bases). Deletions cut 8 bases from V and 2 bases from J, with 18 bases between. This CDR3 is built from 15 residues. Germline V gene sequence: CDR1 WNHNN, CDR2 SYGVQD (reference sequence). The CDR3 region is CASLGGVQRNYGYTF. CDR3 coding DNA: TGCGCCAGCCTAGGAGGGGTTCAACGGAACTATGGCTACACCTTC.

The CDR3 loop is CASSKGTANSPLHF. The DNA for the CDR3 is TGTGCCAGCAGTAAGGGGACAGCCAATTCACCCCTCCACTTT. J is TRBJ1-6 and V is TRBV28, with TRBD1 matching over 7 bases. V shed 5 bases and J 7 bases; nucleotides not matched to a gene: 5. Looked up from germline, CDR1 is MDHEN and CDR2 is SYDVKM. The CDR3 is 14 amino acids.

J is TRBJ2-1 and V is TRBV2; D is possibly TRBD1 (6 bases). Germline V gene data show CDR1 as SNHLY and CDR2 as FYNNEI. The CDR3 totals 15 residues. The V end lost 3 bases, the J end lost 8 bases, and 17 bases lay between the germline ends. The CDR3 DNA is TGTGCCAGCAGTGAGCCATACAGGGCCGGGGATGAGCAGTTCTTC. Translation gives CASSEPYRAGDEQFF.